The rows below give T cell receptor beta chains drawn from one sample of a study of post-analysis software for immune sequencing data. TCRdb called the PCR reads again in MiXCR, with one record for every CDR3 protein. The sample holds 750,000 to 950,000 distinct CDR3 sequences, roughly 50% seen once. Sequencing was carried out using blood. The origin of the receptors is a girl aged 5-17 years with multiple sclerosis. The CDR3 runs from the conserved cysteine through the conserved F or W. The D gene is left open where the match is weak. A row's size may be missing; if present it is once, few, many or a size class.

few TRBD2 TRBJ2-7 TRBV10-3 CAISDPGLAESYEQYF TGTGCCATCAGTGACCCGGGACTAGCGGAATCCTACGAGCAGTACTTC
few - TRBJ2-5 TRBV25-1 CASSDPQGGGETQYF TGTGCCAGCAGTGACCCACAGGGAGGCGGAGAGACCCAGTACTTC
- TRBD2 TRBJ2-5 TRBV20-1 CSAAMLAGDYETQYF TGCAGTGCCGCAATGCTAGCGGGCGACTATGAGACCCAGTACTTC
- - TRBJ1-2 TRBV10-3 CAISTRHLDGYTF TGTGCCATCAGTACCCGACATCTCGATGGCTACACCTTC
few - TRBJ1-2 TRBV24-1 CATSEGTPNYGYTF TGTGCCACCAGTGAGGGGACCCCCAACTATGGCTACACCTTC
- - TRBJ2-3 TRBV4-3 CASSPSRMRTDTQYF TGCGCCAGCAGCCCAAGCAGAATGCGCACAGATACGCAGTATTTT
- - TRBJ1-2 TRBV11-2 CASSLGRQTAYGYTF TGTGCCAGCAGCTTGGGACGGCAGACCGCCTATGGCTACACCTTC
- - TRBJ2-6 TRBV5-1 CASSLGPSGSGANVLTF TGCGCCAGCAGCTTGGGACCCTCAGGGTCTGGGGCCAACGTCCTGACTTTC
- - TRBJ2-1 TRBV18 CASSPPKGISYNEQFF TGTGCCAGCTCACCACCGAAGGGGATAAGCTACAATGAGCAGTTCTTC
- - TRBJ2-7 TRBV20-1 CSAREPPYEQYF TGCAGTGCTAGAGAGCCCCCCTACGAGCAGTACTTC
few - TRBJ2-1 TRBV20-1 CSASGTHNEQFF TGCAGTGCTAGCGGGACTCACAATGAGCAGTTCTTC
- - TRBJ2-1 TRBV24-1 CATSDLGDGGEQFF TGTGCCACCAGTGATCTGGGAGATGGTGGTGAGCAGTTCTTC
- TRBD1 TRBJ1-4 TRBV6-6 CASKEGGNEKLFF TGTGCCAGCAAGGAAGGGGGCAATGAAAAACTGTTTTTT
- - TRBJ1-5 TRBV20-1 CSASFGAGQPQHF TGCAGTGCTAGTTTTGGGGCAGGTCAGCCCCAGCATTTT
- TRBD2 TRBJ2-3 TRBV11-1 CASSSPRLAGLDTQYF TGTGCCAGCAGCTCCCCCCGACTAGCGGGGTTAGATACGCAGTATTTT
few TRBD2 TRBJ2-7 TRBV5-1 CASSPTGTRSPYEQYF TGCGCCAGCAGCCCCACCGGGACTAGGTCCCCCTACGAGCAGTACTTC
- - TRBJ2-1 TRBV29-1 CSVEMGRPAMIDEQFF TGCAGCGTTGAAATGGGTCGTCCTGCCATGATCGATGAGCAGTTCTTC
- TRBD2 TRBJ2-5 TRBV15 CATSRLAGAFQETQYF TGTGCCACCAGCAGACTAGCGGGAGCCTTCCAAGAGACCCAGTACTTC
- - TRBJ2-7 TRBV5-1 CASSYKRDEQYF TGCGCCAGCTCATACAAACGGGACGAGCAGTACTTC
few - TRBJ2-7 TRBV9 CASSVGQGGYEQYF TGTGCCAGCAGCGTAGGTCAGGGGGGATACGAGCAGTACTTC
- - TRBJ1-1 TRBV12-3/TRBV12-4 CASSSRLSGTVNTEAFF TGTGCCAGCAGCTCTCGGTTATCCGGGACGGTCAACACTGAAGCTTTCTTT
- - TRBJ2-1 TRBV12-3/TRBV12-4 CASSPDSPGDEQFF TGTGCCAGCAGCCCTGACTCCCCGGGGGATGAGCAGTTCTTC
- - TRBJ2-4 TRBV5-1 CASSLGAAPSPSEQYF TGCGCCAGCAGCTTGGGAGCAGCTCCAAGTCCTTCGGAGCAGTACTTC
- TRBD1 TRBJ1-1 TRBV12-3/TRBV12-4 CASSSMGQDARAFF TGTGCCAGCAGCAGCATGGGACAGGATGCGCGAGCTTTCTTT
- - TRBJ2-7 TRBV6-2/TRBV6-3 CASRRNSYEQYF TGTGCCAGCAGGAGGAACTCCTACGAGCAGTACTTC
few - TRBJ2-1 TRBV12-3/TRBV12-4 CASTESSGLDEQFF TGTGCCAGCACCGAGTCATCTGGGCTCGATGAGCAGTTCTTC
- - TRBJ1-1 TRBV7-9 CASSLAGGAGTEAFF TGTGCCAGCAGCTTAGCGGGGGGCGCGGGTACTGAAGCTTTCTTT
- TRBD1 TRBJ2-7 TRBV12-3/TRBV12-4 CASSYGDRGIAYEQYF TGTGCCAGCAGTTACGGGGACAGGGGAATCGCCTACGAGCAGTACTTC
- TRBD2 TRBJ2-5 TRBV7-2 CASSLEGGGKGEETQYF TGTGCCAGCAGCTTAGAAGGCGGGGGAAAAGGGGAAGAGACCCAGTACTTC
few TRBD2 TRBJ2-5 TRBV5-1 CASSWTSTSGQETQYF TGCGCCAGCAGCTGGACCTCGACTAGCGGACAAGAGACCCAGTACTTC
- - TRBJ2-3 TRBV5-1 CASSPGLPTDTQYF TGCGCCAGCAGCCCGGGGTTACCCACAGATACGCAGTATTTT
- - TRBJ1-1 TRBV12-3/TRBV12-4 CASSPEGGTPEAFF TGTGCCAGCAGTCCCGAAGGGGGGACACCTGAAGCTTTCTTT
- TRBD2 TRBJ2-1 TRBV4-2 CASSQDSGSGSYNEQFF TGTGCCAGCAGCCAAGATAGCGGGAGTGGGTCCTACAATGAGCAGTTCTTC
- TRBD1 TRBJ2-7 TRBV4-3 CASSQDERGLAYEQYF TGCGCCAGCAGCCAAGATGAAAGGGGGCTTGCCTACGAGCAGTACTTC
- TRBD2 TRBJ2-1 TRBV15 CATSSEREAYNEQFF TGTGCCACCAGCTCTGAGCGGGAGGCTTACAATGAGCAGTTCTTC
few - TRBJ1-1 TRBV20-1 CSARDGGLGSNTEAFF TGCAGTGCTAGAGATGGAGGACTGGGGAGTAACACTGAAGCTTTCTTT
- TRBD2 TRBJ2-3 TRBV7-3 CASSLTPSAVAGDTDTQYF TGTGCCAGCAGCTTAACCCCATCCGCGGTAGCGGGAGACACAGATACGCAGTATTTT
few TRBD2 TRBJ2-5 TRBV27 CASSLAGETRTQYF TGTGCCAGCAGTTTAGCGGGAGAAACTCGAACCCAGTACTTC
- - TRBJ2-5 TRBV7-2 CASSLNGRVDEQYF TGTGCCAGCAGCTTAAACGGGAGAGTCGATGAGCAGTACTTC
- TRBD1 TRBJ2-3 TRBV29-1 CGYGTVGGTDTQYF TGCGGCTACGGGACAGTTGGCGGCACAGATACGCAGTATTTT
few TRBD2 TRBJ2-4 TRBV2 CASSVEAGGIPTAKNIQYF TGTGCCAGCAGTGTGGAGGCGGGAGGGATCCCCACGGCCAAAAACATTCAGTACTTC
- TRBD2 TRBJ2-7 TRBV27 CASQTSGSYEQYF TGTGCCAGCCAGACTAGCGGGTCCTACGAGCAGTACTTC
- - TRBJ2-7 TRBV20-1 CSASKGLGTYEQYF TGCAGTGCTAGCAAGGGGTTGGGGACCTACGAGCAGTACTTC